Each of the 9 T cell receptor beta chains below was sequenced from the same sample in a study of cytomegalovirus exposure and HLA in healthy donors. Sequencing used immunoSEQ multiplex PCR; TCRdb keeps in-frame clones, though not all of them. The sample holds 110,000 to 150,000 clones; 84% are singletons and the top ten take 1.4%. The sequencing sample was made of PBMCs. The receptor source for this set is a woman in her twenties or thirties in good health and CMV-seronegative.

The CDR3 spells CASNPGNQETQYF. CDR3 coding DNA: TGCGCCAGCAACCCCGGGAACCAAGAGACCCAGTACTTC. The chain has TRBV5-1 and TRBJ2-5; perhaps TRBD2 as D (5 bases). Germline V gene sequence: CDR1 SGHRS, CDR2 YFSETQ. Deletions cut 6 bases from V and 0 bases from J, with 9 bases between. The CDR3 runs 13 residues.

This clone was observed a handful of times. The V gene is TRBV7-2, the J gene TRBJ1-6; D might be TRBD1 (5 bases). Germline V gene data show CDR1 as SGHTA and CDR2 as FQGNSA. The CDR3 consists of 12 residues. V lost 2 bases and J lost 10, with 6 bases in between. The CDR3 spells CASSLRQSPLHF. In nucleotides, the CDR3 is TGTGCCAGCAGCTTACGACAGTCACCCCTCCACTTT. Together with reference TRBV7-2 and TRBJ1-6, the CDR3 gives the full variable domain: GAGVSQSPSNKVTEKGKDVELRCDPISGHTALYWYRQSLGQGLEFLIYFQGNSAPDKSGLPSDRFSAERTGGSVSTLTIQRTQQEDSAVYLCASSLRQSPLHFGNGTRLTVT.

V usage is TRBV15 and J usage is TRBJ2-3; D gene unclear. V shed 1 base and J shed 0 bases, with 5 bases lying between them. Per germline, CDR1 LNHNV and CDR2 YYDKDF (reference sequence). The CDR3 runs 14 residues. The CDR3 reads CATSRGQSTDTQYF. Written as DNA, the CDR3 is TGTGCCACCAGCAGAGGGCAGAGCACAGATACGCAGTATTTT.

This clone has a single count. The chain links TRBV5-6 to TRBJ2-2; TRBD2 matches 9 bases. This CDR3 contains 19 residues. The germline V gene has CDR1 SGHDT and CDR2 YYEEEE. The junction had 17 bases not matched to a gene; V was cut back by 4 bases and J by 4 bases. Here the CDR3 DNA reads TGTGCCAGCAGCCCAGGAGGCCTAGCGGGGCTCTTTCCCACCGGGGAGCTGTTTTTT. Protein product: CASSPGGLAGLFPTGELFF.

The gene calls are TRBV5-1 and TRBJ2-7, with D possibly matching TRBD2 (6 bases). The germline V gene has CDR1 SGHRS and CDR2 YFSETQ. Trimming shortened V by 0 bases and J by 3 bases, and 16 bases separated the two germline ends. CDR3 length: 16 amino acids. The CDR3 loop is CASSLVSGQGGYEQYF. For the CDR3, the DNA is TGCGCCAGCAGCTTGGTATCGGGTCAGGGAGGCTACGAGCAGTACTTC.

The CDR3 DNA is TGTGCCAGCAGTGAAGAACTTCCCGGGTATTCCCGAACAATTTTTGGTGAGCAGTTCTTC. Translating it yields CASSEELPGYSRTIFGEQFF. V usage is TRBV6-1 and J usage is TRBJ2-1; D gene ambiguous. The CDR3 covers 20 residues. V was pared by 1 base and J by 9 bases, with 31 bases between. CDR1 is MNHNS and CDR2 is SASEGT in the germline V gene.

This clone was recorded once. V usage is TRBV5-1 and J usage is TRBJ2-4, with D perhaps TRBD1 (5 bases). V lost 0 bases to trimming and J lost 1 base, with 5 bases between them. CDR3 size: 14 residues. CDR1 and CDR2 (germline): SGHRS, YFSETQ. CDR3 nucleotide sequence: TGCGCCAGCAGCTTGGAGGGGGCCAAAAACATTCAGTACTTC. Amino acid sequence: CASSLEGAKNIQYF.

This clone was seen only a few times. The chain carries TRBV19 and TRBJ2-3; 9 nucleotides align to TRBD2. J lost 2 bases, V lost 3 bases, and 6 bases had no gene match. This CDR3 has 16 residues. Germline V gene lookup returns CDR1 LNHDA and CDR2 SQIVND (reference sequence). The CDR3 sequence is CASSIGAGGYTDTQYF. In nucleotides, the CDR3 is TGTGCCAGTAGTATTGGAGCGGGGGGTTACACAGATACGCAGTATTTT.

This chain connects TRBV7-2 to TRBJ2-1, with D tentatively TRBD2 (5 bases). V gave up 7 bases and J gave up 0 bases, with 16 bases separating them. CDR1 is SGHTA, CDR2 FQGNSA, per germline. CDR3 length: 16 residues. CDR3 coding DNA: TGTGCCAGCAAGTTCCACAGACTAAGCTCCTACAATGAGCAGTTCTTC. Translation: CASKFHRLSSYNEQFF.